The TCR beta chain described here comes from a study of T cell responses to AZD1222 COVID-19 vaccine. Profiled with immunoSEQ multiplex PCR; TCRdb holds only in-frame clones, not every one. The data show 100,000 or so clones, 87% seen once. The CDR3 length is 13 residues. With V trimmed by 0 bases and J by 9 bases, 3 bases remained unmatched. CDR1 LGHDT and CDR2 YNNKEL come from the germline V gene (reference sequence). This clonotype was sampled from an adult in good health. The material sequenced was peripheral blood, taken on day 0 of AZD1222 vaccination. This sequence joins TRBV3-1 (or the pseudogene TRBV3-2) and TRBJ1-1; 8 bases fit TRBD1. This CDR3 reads CASSQDRTGKAFF. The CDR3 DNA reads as TGTGCCAGCAGCCAAGATCGGACAGGGAAAGCTTTCTTT.